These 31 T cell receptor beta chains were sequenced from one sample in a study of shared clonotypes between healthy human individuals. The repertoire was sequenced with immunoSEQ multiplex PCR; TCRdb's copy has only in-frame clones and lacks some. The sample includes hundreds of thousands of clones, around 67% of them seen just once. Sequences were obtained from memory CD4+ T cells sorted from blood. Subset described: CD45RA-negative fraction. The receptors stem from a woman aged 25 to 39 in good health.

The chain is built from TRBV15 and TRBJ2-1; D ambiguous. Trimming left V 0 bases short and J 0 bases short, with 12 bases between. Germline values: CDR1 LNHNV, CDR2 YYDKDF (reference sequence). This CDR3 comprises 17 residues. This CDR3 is CATSREIQSFSYNEQFF. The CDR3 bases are TGTGCCACCAGCAGAGAGATACAAAGCTTCTCCTACAATGAGCAGTTCTTC.

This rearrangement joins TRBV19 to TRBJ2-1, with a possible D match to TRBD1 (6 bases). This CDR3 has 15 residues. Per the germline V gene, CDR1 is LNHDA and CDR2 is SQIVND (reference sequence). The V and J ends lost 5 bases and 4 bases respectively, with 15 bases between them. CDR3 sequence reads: CASSPVTGTYNEQFF. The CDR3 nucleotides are TGTGCCAGTAGTCCAGTGACAGGAACGTACAATGAGCAGTTCTTC. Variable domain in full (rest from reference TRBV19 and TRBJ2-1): DGGITQSPKYLFRKEGQNVTLSCEQNLNHDAMYWYRQDPGQGLRLIYYSQIVNDFQKGDIAEGYSVSREKKESFPLTVTSAQKNPTAFYLCASSPVTGTYNEQFFGPGTRLTVL.

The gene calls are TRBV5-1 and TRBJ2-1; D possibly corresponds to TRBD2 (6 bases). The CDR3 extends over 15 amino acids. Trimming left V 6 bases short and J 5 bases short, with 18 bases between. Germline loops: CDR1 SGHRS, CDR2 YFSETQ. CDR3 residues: CASTWGAGRHNEQFF. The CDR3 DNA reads TGCGCCAGCACATGGGGTGCGGGACGTCACAATGAGCAGTTCTTC.

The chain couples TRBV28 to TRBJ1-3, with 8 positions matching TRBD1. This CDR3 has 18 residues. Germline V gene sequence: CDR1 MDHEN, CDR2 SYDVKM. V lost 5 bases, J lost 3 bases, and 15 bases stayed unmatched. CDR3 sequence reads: CASSPGLRQGIGGNTIYF. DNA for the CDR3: TGTGCCAGCAGTCCAGGACTTCGACAGGGGATCGGTGGAAACACCATATATTTT.

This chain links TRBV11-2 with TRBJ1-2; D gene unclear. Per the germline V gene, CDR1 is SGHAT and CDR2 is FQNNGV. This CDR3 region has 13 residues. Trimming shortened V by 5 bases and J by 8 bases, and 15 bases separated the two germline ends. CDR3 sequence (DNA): TGTGCCAGCAGCCCATTGCGGGGTGGCGGCTACACCTTC. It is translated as CASSPLRGGGYTF.

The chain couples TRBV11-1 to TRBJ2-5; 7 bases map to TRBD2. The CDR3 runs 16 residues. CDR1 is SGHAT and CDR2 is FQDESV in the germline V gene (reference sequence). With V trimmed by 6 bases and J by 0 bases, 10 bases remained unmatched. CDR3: CASSEGRGAYQETQYF. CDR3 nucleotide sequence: TGTGCCAGCAGTGAGGGGAGGGGAGCGTACCAAGAGACCCAGTACTTC. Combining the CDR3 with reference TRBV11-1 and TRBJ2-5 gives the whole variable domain EAEVAQSPRYKITEKSQAVAFWCDPISGHATLYWYRQILGQGPELLVQFQDESVVDDSQLPKDRFSAERLKGVDSTLKIQPAELGDSAMYLCASSEGRGAYQETQYFGPGTRLLVL.

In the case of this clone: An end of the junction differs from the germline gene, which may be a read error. This CDR3 reads CAISDLGAGVHF. In nucleotides, the CDR3 is TGTGCCATCAGTGATCTTGGAGCGGGAGTGCACTTC. The rearrangement joins TRBV10-3 to TRBJ2-7; 8 bases match TRBD2. CDR3 length: 12 amino acids. The V gene's germline CDR1 is ENHRY and CDR2 SYGVKD.

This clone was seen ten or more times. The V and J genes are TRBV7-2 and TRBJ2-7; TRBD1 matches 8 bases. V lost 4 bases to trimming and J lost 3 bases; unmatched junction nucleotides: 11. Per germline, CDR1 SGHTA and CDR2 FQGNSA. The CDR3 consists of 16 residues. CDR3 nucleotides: TGTGCCAGCAGCTCTTATCAACGGGACAGGCTCTACGAGCAGTACTTC. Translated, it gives CASSSYQRDRLYEQYF.

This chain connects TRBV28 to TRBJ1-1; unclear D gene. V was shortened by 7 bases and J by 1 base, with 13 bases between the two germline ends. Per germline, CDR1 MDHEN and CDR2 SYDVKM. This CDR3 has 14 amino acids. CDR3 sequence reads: CASNSGPPNTEAFF. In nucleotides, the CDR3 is TGTGCCAGCAACAGTGGACCGCCGAACACTGAAGCTTTCTTT.

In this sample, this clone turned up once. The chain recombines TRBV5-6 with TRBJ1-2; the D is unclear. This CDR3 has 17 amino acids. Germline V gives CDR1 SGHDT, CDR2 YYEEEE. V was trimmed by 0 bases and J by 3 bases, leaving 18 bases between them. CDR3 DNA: TGTGCCAGCAGCTTGGGGGCAGACTCCATTGGTTACTATGGCTACACCTTC. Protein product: CASSLGADSIGYYGYTF.

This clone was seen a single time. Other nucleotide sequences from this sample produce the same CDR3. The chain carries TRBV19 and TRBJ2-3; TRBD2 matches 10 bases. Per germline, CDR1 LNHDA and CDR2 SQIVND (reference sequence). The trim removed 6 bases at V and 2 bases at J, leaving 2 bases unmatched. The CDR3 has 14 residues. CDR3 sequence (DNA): TGTGCCAGTAGACTAGCGGGACACACAGATACGCAGTATTTT. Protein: CASRLAGHTDTQYF.

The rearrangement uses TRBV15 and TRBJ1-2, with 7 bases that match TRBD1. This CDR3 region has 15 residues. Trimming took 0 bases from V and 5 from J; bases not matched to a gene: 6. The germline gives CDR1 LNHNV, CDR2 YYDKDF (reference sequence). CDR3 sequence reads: CATSRDTGVGYGYTF. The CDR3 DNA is TGTGCCACCAGCAGAGATACAGGGGTTGGGTATGGCTACACCTTC.

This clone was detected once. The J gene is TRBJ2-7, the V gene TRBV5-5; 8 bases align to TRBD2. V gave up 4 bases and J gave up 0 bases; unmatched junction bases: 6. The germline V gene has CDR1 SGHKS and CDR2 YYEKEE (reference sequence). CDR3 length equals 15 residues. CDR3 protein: CASSPTGTSSYEQYF. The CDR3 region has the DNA TGTGCCAGCAGCCCCACCGGGACTAGCTCCTACGAGCAGTACTTC. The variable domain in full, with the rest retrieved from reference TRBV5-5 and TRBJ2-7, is DAGVTQSPTHLIKTRGQQVTLRCSPISGHKSVSWYQQVLGQGPQFIFQYYEKEERGRGNFPDRFSARQFPNYSSELNVNALLLGDSALYLCASSPTGTSSYEQYFGPGTRLTVT.

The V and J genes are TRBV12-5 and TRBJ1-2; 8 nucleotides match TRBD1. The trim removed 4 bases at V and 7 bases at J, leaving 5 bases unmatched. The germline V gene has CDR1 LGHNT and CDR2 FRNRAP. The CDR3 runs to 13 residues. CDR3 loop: CASGYRGIVGYTF. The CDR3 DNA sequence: TGTGCTAGTGGTTACAGGGGGATAGTTGGCTACACCTTC.

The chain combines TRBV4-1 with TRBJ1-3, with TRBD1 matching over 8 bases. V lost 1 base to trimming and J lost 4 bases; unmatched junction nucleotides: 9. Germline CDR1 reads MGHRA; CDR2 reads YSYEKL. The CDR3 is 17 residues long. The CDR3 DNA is TGCGCCAGCAGCCAAGGTTTGGGACAGGAACGAGGAAACACCATATATTTT. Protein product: CASSQGLGQERGNTIYF.

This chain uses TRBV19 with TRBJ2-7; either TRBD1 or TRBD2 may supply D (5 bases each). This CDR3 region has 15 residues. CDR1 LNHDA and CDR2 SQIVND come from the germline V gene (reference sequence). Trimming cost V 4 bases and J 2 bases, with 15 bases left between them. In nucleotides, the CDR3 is TGTGCCAGTAGTAGGGACGTCTATTCCCCCTACGAGCAGTACTTC. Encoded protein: CASSRDVYSPYEQYF.

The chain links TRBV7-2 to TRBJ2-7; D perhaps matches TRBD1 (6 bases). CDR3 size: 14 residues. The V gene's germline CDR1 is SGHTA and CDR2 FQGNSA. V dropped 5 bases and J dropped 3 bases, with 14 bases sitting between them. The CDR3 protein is CASSTSGTIYEQYF. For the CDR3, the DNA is TGTGCCAGCAGCACCTCCGGGACAATCTACGAGCAGTACTTC.

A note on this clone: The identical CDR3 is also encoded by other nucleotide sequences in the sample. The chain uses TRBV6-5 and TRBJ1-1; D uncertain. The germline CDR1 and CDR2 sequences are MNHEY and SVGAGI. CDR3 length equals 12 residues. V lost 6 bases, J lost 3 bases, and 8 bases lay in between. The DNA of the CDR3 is TGTGCCAGCAGAGGTCCGGACACTGAAGCTTTCTTT. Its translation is CASRGPDTEAFF.

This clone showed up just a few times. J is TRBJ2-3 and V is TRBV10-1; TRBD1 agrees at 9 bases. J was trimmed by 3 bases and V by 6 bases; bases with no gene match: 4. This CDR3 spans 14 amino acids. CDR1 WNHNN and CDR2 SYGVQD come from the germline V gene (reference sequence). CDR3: CASRQGAETDTQYF. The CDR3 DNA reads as TGCGCCAGCAGACAGGGGGCCGAAACAGATACGCAGTATTTT.

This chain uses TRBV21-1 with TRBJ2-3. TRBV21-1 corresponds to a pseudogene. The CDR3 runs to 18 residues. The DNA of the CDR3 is TGTGCCAGCAGCAAAGAATCGGGCCGGAACCCGAGCAGATATACGCAGTATTTT. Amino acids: CASSKESGRNPSRYTQYF.

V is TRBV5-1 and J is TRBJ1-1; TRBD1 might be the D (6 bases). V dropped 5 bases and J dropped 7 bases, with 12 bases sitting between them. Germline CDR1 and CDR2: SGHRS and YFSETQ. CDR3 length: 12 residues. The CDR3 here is CASSGGVGEAFF. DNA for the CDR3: TGCGCCAGCAGTGGGGGCGTGGGTGAAGCTTTCTTT.

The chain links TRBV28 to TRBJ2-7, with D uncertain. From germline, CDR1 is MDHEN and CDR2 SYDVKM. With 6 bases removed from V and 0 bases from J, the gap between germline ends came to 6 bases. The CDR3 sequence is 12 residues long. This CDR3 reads CASSILSYEQYF. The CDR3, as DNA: TGTGCCAGCAGCATCCTCTCCTACGAGCAGTACTTC.

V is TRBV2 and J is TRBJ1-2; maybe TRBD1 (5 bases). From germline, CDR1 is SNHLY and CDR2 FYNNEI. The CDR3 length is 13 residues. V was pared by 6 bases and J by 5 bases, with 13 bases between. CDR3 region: CASRQTESYGYTF. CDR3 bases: TGTGCCAGCAGGCAGACAGAGAGTTATGGCTACACCTTC. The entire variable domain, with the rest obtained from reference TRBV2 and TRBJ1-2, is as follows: EPEVTQTPSHQVTQMGQEVILRCVPISNHLYFYWYRQILGQKVEFLVSFYNNEISEKSEIFDDQFSVERPDGSNFTLKIRSTKLEDSAMYFCASRQTESYGYTFGSGTRLTVV.

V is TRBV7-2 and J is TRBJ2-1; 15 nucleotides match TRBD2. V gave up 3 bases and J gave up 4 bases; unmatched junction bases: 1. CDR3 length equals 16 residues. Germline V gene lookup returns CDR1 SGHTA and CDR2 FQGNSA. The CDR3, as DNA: TGTGCCAGCAGCTTGGGGACTAGCGGGAGGTACAATGAGCAGTTCTTC. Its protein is CASSLGTSGRYNEQFF.

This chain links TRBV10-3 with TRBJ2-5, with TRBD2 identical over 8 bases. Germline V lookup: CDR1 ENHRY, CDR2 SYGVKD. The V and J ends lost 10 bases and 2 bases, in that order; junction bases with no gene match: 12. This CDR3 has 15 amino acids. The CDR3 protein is CATTEKTSGQETQYF. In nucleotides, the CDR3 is TGTGCCACCACTGAAAAAACTAGCGGACAAGAGACCCAGTACTTC.

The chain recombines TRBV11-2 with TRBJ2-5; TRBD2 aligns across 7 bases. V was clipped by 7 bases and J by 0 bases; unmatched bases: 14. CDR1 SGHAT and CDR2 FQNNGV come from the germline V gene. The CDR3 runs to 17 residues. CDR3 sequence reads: CASTRWASGLYQETQYF. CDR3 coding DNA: TGTGCCAGCACCCGGTGGGCTAGCGGATTGTACCAAGAGACCCAGTACTTC.

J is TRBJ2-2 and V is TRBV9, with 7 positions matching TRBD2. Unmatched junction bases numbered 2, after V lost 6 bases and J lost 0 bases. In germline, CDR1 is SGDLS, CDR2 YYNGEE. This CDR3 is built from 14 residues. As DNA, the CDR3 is TGTGCCAGCACGACTAGCTCGAACACCGGGGAGCTGTTTTTT. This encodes CASTTSSNTGELFF.

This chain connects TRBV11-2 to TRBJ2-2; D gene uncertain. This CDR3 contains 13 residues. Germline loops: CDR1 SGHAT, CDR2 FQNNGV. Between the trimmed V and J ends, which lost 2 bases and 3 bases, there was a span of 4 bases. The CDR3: CASSLSDTGELFF. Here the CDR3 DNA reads TGTGCCAGCAGCTTAAGCGACACCGGGGAGCTGTTTTTT.

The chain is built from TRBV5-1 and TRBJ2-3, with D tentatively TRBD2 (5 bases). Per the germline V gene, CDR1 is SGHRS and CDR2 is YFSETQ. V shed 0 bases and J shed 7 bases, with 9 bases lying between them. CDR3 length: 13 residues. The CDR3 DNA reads TGCGCCAGCAGCTTGGGGTCGGGGAATACGCAGTATTTT. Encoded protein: CASSLGSGNTQYF.

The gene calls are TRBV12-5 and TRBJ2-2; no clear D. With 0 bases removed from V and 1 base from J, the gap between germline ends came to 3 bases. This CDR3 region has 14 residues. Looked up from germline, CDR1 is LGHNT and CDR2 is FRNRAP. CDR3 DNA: TGTGCTAGTGGTTTGGTAGAGAACACCGGGGAGCTGTTTTTT. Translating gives CASGLVENTGELFF.

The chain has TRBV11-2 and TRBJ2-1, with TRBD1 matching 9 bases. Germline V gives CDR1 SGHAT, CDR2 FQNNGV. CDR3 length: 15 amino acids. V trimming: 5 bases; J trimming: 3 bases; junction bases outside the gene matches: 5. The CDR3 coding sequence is TGTGCCAGCAGCCGGGGACAGGGCGGCTACAATGAGCAGTTCTTC. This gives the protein CASSRGQGGYNEQFF. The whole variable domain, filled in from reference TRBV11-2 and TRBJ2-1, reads EAGVAQSPRYKIIEKRQSVAFWCNPISGHATLYWYQQILGQGPKLLIQFQNNGVVDDSQLPKDRFSAERLKGVDSTLKIQPAKLEDSAVYLCASSRGQGGYNEQFFGPGTRLTVL.